The sequence of this T cell receptor (beta chain) was determined in a study of blood T cell repertoires in COVID-19. From germline, CDR1 is KGHSH and CDR2 LQKENI. V lost 2 bases and J lost 8, with 15 bases in between. CDR3 size: 14 residues. Method: immunoSEQ multiplex PCR; TCRdb's copy keeps in-frame clones and lacks some. Here the sample spans about 230,000 clones, approximately 85% being singletons. The receptor comes from a man aged 50 to 59 with COVID-19, enrolled during active disease. The J gene is TRBJ2-5, the V gene TRBV18, with D perhaps TRBD1 (6 bases). Sequenced: peripheral blood. The CDR3 DNA follows: TGTGCCAGCTCACCAGACAGGCTATGGGTAACCCAGTACTTC. It encodes CASSPDRLWVTQYF.